This TCR beta chain came from a study of blood T cell repertoires in COVID-19. Study background: Specimens from acute and convalescent COVID-19 originated in the United States, Italy and Spain.

In the original processing: Estimated nucleated cell counts came from reference gene primer amplification. TCRdb's copy holds only in-frame clones and misses some; the assay was immunoSEQ multiplex PCR. V and J calls and clone size follow that table, whereas D and trimming were derived from the DNA. The repertoire includes approximately 250,000 clones, around 86% of them detected once, and roughly 2.3% sits in the top ten. V was clipped by 0 bases and J by 6 bases, with 11 bases between them. The CDR3 has 14 residues. CDR1 and CDR2 (germline): SGHTA, FQGNSA. The V call is TRBV7-2, the J call TRBJ1-1, with a possible D match to TRBD1 (5 bases). The clonotype comes from a man aged 30 to 39 who had recovered from COVID-19. The sequenced material came from peripheral blood. The CDR3 protein is CASSLAYEGAEAFF. For the CDR3, the DNA is TGTGCCAGCAGCTTAGCCTATGAAGGGGCTGAAGCTTTCTTT.